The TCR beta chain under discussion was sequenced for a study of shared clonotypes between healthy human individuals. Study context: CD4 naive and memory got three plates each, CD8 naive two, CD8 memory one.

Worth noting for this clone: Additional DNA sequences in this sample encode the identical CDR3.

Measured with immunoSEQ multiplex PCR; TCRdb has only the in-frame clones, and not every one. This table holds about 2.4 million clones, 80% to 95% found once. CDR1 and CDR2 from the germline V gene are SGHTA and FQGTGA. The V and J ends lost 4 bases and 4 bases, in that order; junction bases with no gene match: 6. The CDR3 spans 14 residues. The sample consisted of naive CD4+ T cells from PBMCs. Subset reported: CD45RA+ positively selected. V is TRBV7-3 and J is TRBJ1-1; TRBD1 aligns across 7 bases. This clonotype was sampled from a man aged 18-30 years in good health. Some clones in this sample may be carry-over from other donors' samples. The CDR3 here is CASSSQGEGTEAFF. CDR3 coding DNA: TGTGCCAGCAGCTCCCAGGGGGAGGGCACTGAAGCTTTCTTT.